This T cell receptor beta chain was identified in a study of T cells after yellow fever vaccination. Whole-study findings and limits: The presence of abundant clonotypes contaminating from the bulk population was possible in FACS-sorted repertoires.

The CDR3 spans 14 residues. With 5 bases removed from V and 0 bases from J, the gap between germline ends came to 7 bases. CDR1 SGHTA and CDR2 FQGNSA come from the germline V gene. Using its own MiXCR run on the 5' RACE reads, TCRdb lists one record per CDR3 protein. Among 200,000 to 300,000 distinct CDR3 sequences listed, over 6.5% were seen once. This clonotype was counted between two and nine times. Its antigen is not known. The chain joins TRBV7-2 to TRBJ2-2; no clear D. The origin of this receptor is a man aged 25-45 years who received the YFV17D yellow fever vaccine. The sample here was CD4+ T cells sorted from PBMCs, taken on the day of the yellow fever booster vaccination. The CDR3 reads CASSPPPNTGELFF. The CDR3 region has the DNA TGTGCCAGCAGCCCGCCGCCGAACACCGGGGAGCTGTTTTTT. The entire variable domain, with the rest obtained from reference TRBV7-2 and TRBJ2-2, is as follows: GAGVSQSPSNKVTEKGKDVELRCDPISGHTALYWYRQSLGQGLEFLIYFQGNSAPDKSGLPSDRFSAERTGGSVSTLTIQRTQQEDSAVYLCASSPPPNTGELFFGEGSRLTVL.